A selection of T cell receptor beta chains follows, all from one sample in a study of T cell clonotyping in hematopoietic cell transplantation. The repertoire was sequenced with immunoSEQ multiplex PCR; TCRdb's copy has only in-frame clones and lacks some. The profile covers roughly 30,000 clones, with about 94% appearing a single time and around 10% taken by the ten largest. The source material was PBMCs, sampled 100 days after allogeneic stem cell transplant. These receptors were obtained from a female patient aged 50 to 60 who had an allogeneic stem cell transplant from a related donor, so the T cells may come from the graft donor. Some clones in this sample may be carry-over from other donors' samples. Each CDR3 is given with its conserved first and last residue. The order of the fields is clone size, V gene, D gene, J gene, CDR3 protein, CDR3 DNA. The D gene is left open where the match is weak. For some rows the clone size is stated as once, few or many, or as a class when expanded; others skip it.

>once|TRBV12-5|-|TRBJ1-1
CASGLSGNTEAFF
TGTGCTAGTGGTTTGTCGGGGAACACTGAAGCTTTCTTT
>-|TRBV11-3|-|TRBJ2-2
CASSQRYNRELFF
TGTGCCAGCAGCCAGAGGTACAACCGGGAGCTGTTTTTT
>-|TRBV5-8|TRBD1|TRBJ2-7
CASSLESRTGFQQYF
TGTGCCAGCAGCTTGGAATCCCGGACAGGGTTCCAGCAGTACTTC
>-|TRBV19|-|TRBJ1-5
CASRGDVYQPQHF
TGTGCCAGTAGGGGGGATGTCTATCAGCCCCAGCATTTT
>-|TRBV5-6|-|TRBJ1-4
CASSGGAPNEKLFF
TGTGCCAGCAGCGGCGGGGCTCCTAATGAAAAACTGTTTTTT
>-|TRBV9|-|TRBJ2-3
CASSVAGNTDTQYF
TGTGCCAGCAGCGTAGCAGGTAACACAGATACGCAGTATTTT
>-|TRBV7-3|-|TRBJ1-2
CASSPSSEEEGGYTF
TGTGCCAGCAGCCCCTCGAGTGAAGAGGAAGGTGGCTACACCTTC
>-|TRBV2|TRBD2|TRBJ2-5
CASQGQERGDKETQYF
TGTGCCAGCCAGGGCCAGGAGCGGGGGGATAAGGAGACCCAGTACTTC
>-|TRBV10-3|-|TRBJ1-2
CAISEGQPQINYGYTF
TGTGCCATCAGTGAAGGACAGCCGCAAATTAACTATGGCTACACCTTC
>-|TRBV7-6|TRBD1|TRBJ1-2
CASSLGPRGLYGYTF
TGTGCCAGCAGCTTAGGCCCTAGGGGGCTCTATGGCTACACCTTC
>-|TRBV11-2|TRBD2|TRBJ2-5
CASRHLAGLETQYF
TGTGCCAGCAGACATCTAGCGGGGTTAGAGACCCAGTACTTC
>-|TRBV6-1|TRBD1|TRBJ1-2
CASKKRGRDGYTF
TGTGCCAGCAAAAAGAGGGGGCGAGATGGCTACACCTTC
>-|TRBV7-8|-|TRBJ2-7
CASSWRERIQGEQYF
TGTGCCAGCAGCTGGCGGGAACGCATTCAGGGCGAGCAGTACTTC
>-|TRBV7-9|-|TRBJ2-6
CASSSPQGSSSGANVLTF
TGTGCCAGCAGCTCCCCTCAGGGTTCTAGCTCTGGGGCCAACGTCCTGACTTTC
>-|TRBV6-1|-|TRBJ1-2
CASSERVASTYGYTF
TGTGCCAGCAGTGAACGGGTGGCGAGCACCTATGGCTACACCTTC
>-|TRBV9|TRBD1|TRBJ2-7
CASSTRTGGINEQYF
TGTGCCAGCAGTACACGGACAGGGGGCATCAACGAGCAGTACTTC
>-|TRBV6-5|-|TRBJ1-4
CASSYSTGLNEKLFF
TGTGCCAGCAGTTACTCGACAGGTCTTAATGAAAAACTGTTTTTT